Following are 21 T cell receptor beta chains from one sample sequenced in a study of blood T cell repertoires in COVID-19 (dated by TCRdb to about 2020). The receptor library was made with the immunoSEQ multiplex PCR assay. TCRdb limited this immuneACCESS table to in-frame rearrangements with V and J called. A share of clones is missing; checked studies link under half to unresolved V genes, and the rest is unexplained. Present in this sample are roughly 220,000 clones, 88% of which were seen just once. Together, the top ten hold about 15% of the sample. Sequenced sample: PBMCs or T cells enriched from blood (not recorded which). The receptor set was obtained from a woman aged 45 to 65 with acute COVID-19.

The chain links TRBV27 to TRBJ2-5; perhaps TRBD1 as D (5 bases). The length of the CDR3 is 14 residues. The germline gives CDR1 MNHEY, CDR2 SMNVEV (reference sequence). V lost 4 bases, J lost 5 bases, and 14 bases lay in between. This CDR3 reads CASSSGFSGETQYF. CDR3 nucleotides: TGTGCCAGCAGTTCAGGGTTTAGTGGCGAGACCCAGTACTTC.

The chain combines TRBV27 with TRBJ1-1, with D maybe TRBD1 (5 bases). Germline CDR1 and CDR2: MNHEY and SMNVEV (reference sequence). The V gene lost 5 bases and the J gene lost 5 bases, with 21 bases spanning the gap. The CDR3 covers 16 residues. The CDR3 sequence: CASSPRPRGRETEAFF. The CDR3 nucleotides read TGTGCCAGCAGTCCACGGCCCCGGGGGAGAGAAACTGAAGCTTTCTTT.

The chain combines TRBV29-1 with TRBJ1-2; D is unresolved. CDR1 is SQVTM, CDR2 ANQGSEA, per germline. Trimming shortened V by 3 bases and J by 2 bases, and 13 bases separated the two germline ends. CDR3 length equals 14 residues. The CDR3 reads CSVDGRPINYGYTF. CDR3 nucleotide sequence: TGCAGCGTTGACGGCAGGCCGATAAACTATGGCTACACCTTC.

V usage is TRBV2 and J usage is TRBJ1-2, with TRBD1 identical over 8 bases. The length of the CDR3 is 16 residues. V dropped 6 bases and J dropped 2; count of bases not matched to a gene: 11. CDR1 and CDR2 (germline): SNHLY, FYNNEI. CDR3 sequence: CASSQGQGGRNYGYTF. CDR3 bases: TGTGCCAGCAGCCAAGGACAGGGAGGGCGGAACTATGGCTACACCTTC.

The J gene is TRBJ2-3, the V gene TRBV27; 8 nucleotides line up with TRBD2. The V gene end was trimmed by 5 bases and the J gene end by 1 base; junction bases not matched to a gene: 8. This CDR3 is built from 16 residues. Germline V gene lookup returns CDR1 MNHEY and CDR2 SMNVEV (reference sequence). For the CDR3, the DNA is TGTGCCAGCAGTCCCGGACTAGCAAGGCGCACAGATACGCAGTATTTT. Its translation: CASSPGLARRTDTQYF.

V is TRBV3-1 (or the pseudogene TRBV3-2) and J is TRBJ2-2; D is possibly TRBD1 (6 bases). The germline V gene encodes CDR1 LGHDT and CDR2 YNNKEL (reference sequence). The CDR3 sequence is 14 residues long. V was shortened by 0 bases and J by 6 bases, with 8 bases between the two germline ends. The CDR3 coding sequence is TGTGCCAGCAGCCAAGAGGGGGCGGCCGGGGAGCTGTTTTTT. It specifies CASSQEGAAGELFF.

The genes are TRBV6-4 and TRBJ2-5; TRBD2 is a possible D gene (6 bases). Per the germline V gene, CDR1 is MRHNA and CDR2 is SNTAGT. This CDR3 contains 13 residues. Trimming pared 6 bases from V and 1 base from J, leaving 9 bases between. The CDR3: CASSRESQETQYF. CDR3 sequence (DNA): TGTGCCAGCAGCCGGGAGAGCCAAGAGACCCAGTACTTC.

The CDR3 DNA follows: TGTGCCAGCAGCCAAGGGGGACAGGGAGCGTCTAATGAAAAACTGTTTTTT. Translating it yields CASSQGGQGASNEKLFF. The V gene is TRBV4-2, the J gene TRBJ1-4; 9 positions agree with TRBD1. V gave up 1 base and J gave up 3 bases; unmatched junction bases: 6. CDR1 is LGHNA, CDR2 YNFKEQ, per germline. This CDR3 is built from 17 residues.

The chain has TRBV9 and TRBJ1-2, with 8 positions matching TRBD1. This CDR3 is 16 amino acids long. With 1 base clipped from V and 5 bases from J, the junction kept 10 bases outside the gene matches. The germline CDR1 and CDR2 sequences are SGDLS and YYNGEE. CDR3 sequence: CASSVYLQGVEYGYTF. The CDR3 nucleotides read TGTGCCAGCAGCGTATACCTACAGGGGGTTGAGTATGGCTACACCTTC.

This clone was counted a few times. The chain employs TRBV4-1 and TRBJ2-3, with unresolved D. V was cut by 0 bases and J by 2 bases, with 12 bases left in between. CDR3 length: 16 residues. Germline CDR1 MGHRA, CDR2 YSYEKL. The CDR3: CASSQDFAVVTDTQYF. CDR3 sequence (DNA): TGCGCCAGCAGCCAAGATTTTGCGGTCGTCACAGATACGCAGTATTTT.

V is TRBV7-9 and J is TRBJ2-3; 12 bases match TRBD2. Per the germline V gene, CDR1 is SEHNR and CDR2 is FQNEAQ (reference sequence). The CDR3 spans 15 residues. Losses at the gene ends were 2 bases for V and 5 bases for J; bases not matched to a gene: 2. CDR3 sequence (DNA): TGTGCCAGCAGCTTAATACTAGCGGGAGGAGATACGCAGTATTTT. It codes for CASSLILAGGDTQYF.

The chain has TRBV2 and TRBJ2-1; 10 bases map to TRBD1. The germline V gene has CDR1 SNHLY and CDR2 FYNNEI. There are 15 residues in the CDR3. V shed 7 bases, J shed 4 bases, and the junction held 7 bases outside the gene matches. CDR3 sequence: CASMFRDRGYNEQFF. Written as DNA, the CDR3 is TGTGCCAGCATGTTCCGGGACAGGGGATACAATGAGCAGTTCTTC.

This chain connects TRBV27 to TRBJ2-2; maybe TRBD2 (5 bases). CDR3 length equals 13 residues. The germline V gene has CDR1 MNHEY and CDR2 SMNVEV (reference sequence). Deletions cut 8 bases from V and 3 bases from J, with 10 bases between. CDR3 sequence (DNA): TGTGCCAGCGGGAGACGGTACACCGGGGAGCTGTTTTTT. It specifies CASGRRYTGELFF.

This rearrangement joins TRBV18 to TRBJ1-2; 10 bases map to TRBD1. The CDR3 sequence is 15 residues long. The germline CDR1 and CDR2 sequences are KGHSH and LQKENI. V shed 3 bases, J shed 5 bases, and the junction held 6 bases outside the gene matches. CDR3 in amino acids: CASSPGTGEGYGYTF. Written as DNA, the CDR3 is TGTGCCAGCTCACCCGGGACAGGGGAAGGGTATGGCTACACCTTC.

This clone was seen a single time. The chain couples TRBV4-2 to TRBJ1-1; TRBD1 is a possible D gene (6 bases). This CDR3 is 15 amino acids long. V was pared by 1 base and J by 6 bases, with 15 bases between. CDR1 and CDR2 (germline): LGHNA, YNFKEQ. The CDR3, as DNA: TGTGCCAGCAGCCAAGCTCAGGGGACGAGGCCTGAAGCTTTCTTT. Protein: CASSQAQGTRPEAFF.

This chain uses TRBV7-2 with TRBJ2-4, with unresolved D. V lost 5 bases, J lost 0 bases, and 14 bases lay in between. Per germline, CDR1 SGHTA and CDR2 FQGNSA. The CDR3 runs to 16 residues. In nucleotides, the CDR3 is TGTGCCAGCAGCCCTACCTCCGCCTTAGCCAAAAACATTCAGTACTTC. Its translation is CASSPTSALAKNIQYF.

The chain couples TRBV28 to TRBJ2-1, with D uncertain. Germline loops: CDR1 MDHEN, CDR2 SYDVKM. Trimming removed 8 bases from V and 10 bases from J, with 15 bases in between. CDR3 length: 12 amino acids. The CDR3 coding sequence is TGTGCCAGCTCCAAAGTTCGAAGCGAGCAGTTCTTC. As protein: CASSKVRSEQFF.

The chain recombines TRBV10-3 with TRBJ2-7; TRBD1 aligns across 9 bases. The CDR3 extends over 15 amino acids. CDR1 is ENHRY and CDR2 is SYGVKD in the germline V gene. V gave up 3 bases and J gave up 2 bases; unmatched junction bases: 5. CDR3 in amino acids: CAISDPGQGTYEQYF. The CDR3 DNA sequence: TGTGCCATCAGTGACCCGGGACAGGGTACCTACGAGCAGTACTTC.

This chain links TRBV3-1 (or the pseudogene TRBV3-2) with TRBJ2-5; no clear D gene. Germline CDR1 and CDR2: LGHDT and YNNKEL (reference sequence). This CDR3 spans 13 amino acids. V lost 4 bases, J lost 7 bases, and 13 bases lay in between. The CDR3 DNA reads TGTGCCAGCAGCCTCCAGAGGCCCGGGACCCAGTACTTC. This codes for CASSLQRPGTQYF.

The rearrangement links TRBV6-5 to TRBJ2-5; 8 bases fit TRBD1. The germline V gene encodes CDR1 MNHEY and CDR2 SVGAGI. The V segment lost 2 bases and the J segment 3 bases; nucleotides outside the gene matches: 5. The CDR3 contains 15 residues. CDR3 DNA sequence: TGTGCCAGCAGTTACCAGGGGGCCTTAAAAGAGACCCAGTACTTC. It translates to CASSYQGALKETQYF.

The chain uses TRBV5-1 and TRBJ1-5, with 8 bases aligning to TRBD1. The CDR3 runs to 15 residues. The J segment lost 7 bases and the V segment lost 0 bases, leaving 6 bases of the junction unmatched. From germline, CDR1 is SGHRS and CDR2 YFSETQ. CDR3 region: CASSLAGDRGQPQHF. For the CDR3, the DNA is TGCGCCAGCAGCTTGGCGGGCGACAGGGGCCAGCCCCAGCATTTT.